These 20 T cell receptor beta chains were all obtained from the same sample, sequenced in a study of cytomegalovirus exposure and HLA in healthy donors. Sequenced by immunoSEQ multiplex PCR; TCRdb stores in-frame clones only, minus some. The table has hundreds of thousands of clones, roughly nine tenths seen once. The specimen was PBMCs. All receptors derive from a man younger than 30 in good health and CMV-seropositive.

This clone came up once. This chain connects TRBV10-3 to TRBJ2-7, with D maybe TRBD1 (6 bases). V lost 0 bases and J lost 3, with 6 bases in between. The CDR3 totals 13 residues. The germline V gene encodes CDR1 ENHRY and CDR2 SYGVKD. CDR3 sequence (DNA): TGTGCCATCAGTGAGTCGACAGGCTACGAGCAGTACTTC. It specifies CAISESTGYEQYF.

In the case of this clone: This may be a read error: a much more frequent sequence differs by one nucleotide. The CDR3 region is CASSGRSYNEQFF. CDR3 coding DNA: TGTGCCAGCAGCGGGAGGTCCTACAATGAGCAGTTCTTC. The chain is built from TRBV14 and TRBJ2-1, with D maybe TRBD2 (6 bases). Trimming stripped 5 bases from V and 1 base from J, with 6 bases between. This CDR3 has 13 residues. CDR1 and CDR2 from the germline V gene are SGHDN and FVKESK.

The V and J genes are TRBV10-3 and TRBJ2-1, with D maybe TRBD2 (5 bases). The CDR3 runs 16 residues. V was pared by 0 bases and J by 3 bases, with 12 bases between. Germline V gene sequence: CDR1 ENHRY, CDR2 SYGVKD. The CDR3 loop is CAISESRERSYNEQFF. CDR3 DNA: TGTGCCATCAGTGAGTCGAGGGAGCGGAGCTACAATGAGCAGTTCTTC.

J is TRBJ1-1 and V is TRBV2, with D tentatively TRBD1 (5 bases). Trimming removed 3 bases at V and 7 bases at J, with 15 bases between. Germline CDR1 SNHLY, CDR2 FYNNEI. CDR3 size: 14 residues. CDR3 protein: CASSDGTLGVEAFF. In DNA form, the CDR3 reads TGTGCCAGCAGTGACGGGACGTTAGGGGTTGAAGCTTTCTTT.

This chain uses TRBV7-8 with TRBJ1-1; a weak D match, TRBD1 (5 bases). Germline assignment: CDR1 SGHVS and CDR2 FQNEAQ. V was trimmed by 0 bases and J by 1 base, leaving 12 bases between them. The CDR3 is 16 amino acids. CDR3 sequence (DNA): TGTGCCAGCAGCTTAGCTCCGGGACCGTCGAACACTGAAGCTTTCTTT. Translated: CASSLAPGPSNTEAFF.

The chain is built from TRBV19 and TRBJ1-2; D possibly corresponds to TRBD1 (6 bases). The CDR3 length is 13 residues. V lost 5 bases, J lost 2 bases, and 9 bases lay in between. Germline assignment: CDR1 LNHDA and CDR2 SQIVND (reference sequence). This chain's CDR3 is CASSLQGNYGYTF. CDR3 nucleotide sequence: TGTGCCAGTAGTCTACAGGGCAACTATGGCTACACCTTC.

The chain links TRBV18 to TRBJ2-1; 7 bases map to TRBD2. V shed 0 bases, J shed 2 bases, and the junction held 10 bases outside the gene matches. The CDR3 loop spans 18 amino acids. The germline V gene encodes CDR1 KGHSH and CDR2 LQKENI. Here the CDR3 DNA reads TGTGCCAGCTCACCACCTGGTAGCGGGTCGATTACCTACAATGAGCAGTTCTTC. It specifies CASSPPGSGSITYNEQFF.

The genes are TRBV7-6 and TRBJ2-3, with a possible D match to TRBD2 (6 bases). The CDR3 is made up of 16 amino acids. The V and J ends lost 0 bases and 3 bases respectively, with 13 bases between them. Per germline, CDR1 SGHVS and CDR2 FNYEAQ. CDR3 residues: CASSLAPSRGTDTQYF. The CDR3 DNA is TGTGCCAGCAGCTTAGCACCTAGCCGGGGGACAGATACGCAGTATTTT.

The chain uses TRBV6-1 and TRBJ2-7, with D unclear. The CDR3 sequence is 14 residues long. Germline V gives CDR1 MNHNS, CDR2 SASEGT. V was clipped by 7 bases and J by 2 bases, with 15 bases between them. The CDR3 reads CASTQHSSTYEQYF. CDR3 bases: TGTGCCAGCACACAGCACAGTTCTACCTACGAGCAGTACTTC.

The chain employs TRBV5-1 and TRBJ2-3; perhaps TRBD2 as D (6 bases). The germline gives CDR1 SGHRS, CDR2 YFSETQ. The germline V and J ends were trimmed by 0 bases and 0 bases, with 11 bases remaining between them. CDR3 length equals 16 residues. The CDR3, as DNA: TGCGCCAGCAGCTTGGTAACTAGCCGTAGCACAGATACGCAGTATTTT. This sequence encodes CASSLVTSRSTDTQYF.

The V and J genes are TRBV30 and TRBJ2-7; 7 bases are a match to TRBD1. J lost 3 bases, V lost 6 bases, and 2 bases had no gene match. The CDR3 is 11 residues long. Germline V gene data show CDR1 as GTSNPN and CDR2 as SVGIG (reference sequence). The CDR3 nucleotides read TGTGCCTGTGCAGGGGGCTACGAGCAGTACTTC. This encodes CACAGGYEQYF.

This chain joins TRBV18 and TRBJ1-2; no clear D gene. This CDR3 is built from 11 residues. V lost 6 bases and J 8 bases, leaving 10 bases between the germline ends. Germline CDR1 and CDR2: KGHSH and LQKENI. The CDR3 loop reads CASSGDRGYTF. The CDR3 DNA reads TGTGCCAGCTCCGGAGATAGGGGCTACACCTTC.

The J gene is TRBJ2-7, the V gene TRBV28, with 13 bases that match TRBD2. Germline assignment: CDR1 MDHEN and CDR2 SYDVKM. V shed 6 bases and J 1 base; nucleotides not matched to a gene: 3. The CDR3 sequence is 15 residues long. The CDR3: CASREGLAGSYEQYF. As DNA, the CDR3 is TGTGCCAGCAGGGAGGGACTAGCGGGGTCCTACGAGCAGTACTTC. The entire variable domain, with the rest obtained from reference TRBV28 and TRBJ2-7, is as follows: DVKVTQSSRYLVKRTGEKVFLECVQDMDHENMFWYRQDPGLGLRLIYFSYDVKMKEKGDIPEGYSVSREKKERFSLILESASTNQTSMYLCASREGLAGSYEQYFGPGTRLTVT.

V and J are TRBV7-3 and TRBJ2-2; D is ambiguous. Trimming pared 0 bases from V and 0 bases from J, leaving 2 bases between. Germline CDR1 reads SGHTA; CDR2 reads FQGTGA. The CDR3 covers 14 residues. The CDR3 reads CASSLTSNTGELFF. CDR3 nucleotide sequence: TGTGCCAGCAGCTTAACCTCGAACACCGGGGAGCTGTTTTTT.

This chain joins TRBV5-1 and TRBJ1-2; no definite D call. Germline V gene data show CDR1 as SGHRS and CDR2 as YFSETQ. The CDR3 is 11 residues long. V shed 0 bases and J shed 11 bases, with 8 bases lying between them. The CDR3 sequence: CASSLGVDYTF. In DNA, the CDR3 is TGCGCCAGCAGCTTGGGGGTAGATTACACCTTC.

V and J are TRBV5-1 and TRBJ2-7; 8 bases match TRBD1. The CDR3 is 13 residues long. Germline loops: CDR1 SGHRS, CDR2 YFSETQ. J was trimmed by 6 bases and V by 4 bases; bases with no gene match: 6. The CDR3 DNA sequence: TGCGCCAGCAGCCAGGACAGGGTTGGCGAGCAGTACTTC. This sequence encodes CASSQDRVGEQYF.

V usage is TRBV7-2 and J usage is TRBJ1-1; possible D gene TRBD1, 6 bases. The germline V and J ends were trimmed by 5 bases and 0 bases, with 13 bases remaining between them. CDR1 is SGHTA, CDR2 FQGNSA, per germline. There are 15 residues in the CDR3. DNA for the CDR3: TGTGCCAGCAGCCTGGGGGCAGGGATGAACACTGAAGCTTTCTTT. This sequence encodes CASSLGAGMNTEAFF.

DNA of the CDR3: TGCAGCGTTGAATACGGGCTGGCATACGAGCAGTACTTC. Residues: CSVEYGLAYEQYF. This chain uses TRBV29-1 with TRBJ2-7; no reliable D call. The V gene's germline CDR1 is SQVTM and CDR2 ANQGSEA. V was shortened by 2 bases and J by 4 bases, with 12 bases between the two germline ends. CDR3 length equals 13 residues.

The chain has TRBV7-2 and TRBJ1-1; D is unresolved. CDR1 SGHTA and CDR2 FQGNSA come from the germline V gene. The CDR3 contains 12 residues. V lost 5 bases and J lost 8, with 12 bases in between. Written as DNA, the CDR3 is TGTGCCAGCAGCCGGTCTCCCAGGGAAGCTTTCTTT. It translates to CASSRSPREAFF.

V gene TRBV7-2 combines with J gene TRBJ2-7; 8 nucleotides match TRBD1. Germline V gene lookup returns CDR1 SGHTA and CDR2 FQGNSA. V trimming: 5 bases; J trimming: 6 bases; junction bases outside the gene matches: 12. The CDR3 consists of 15 residues. CDR3 bases: TGTGCCAGCAGCCGAAATACAGGGGGGCCGATCGAGCAGTACTTC. Translated: CASSRNTGGPIEQYF.